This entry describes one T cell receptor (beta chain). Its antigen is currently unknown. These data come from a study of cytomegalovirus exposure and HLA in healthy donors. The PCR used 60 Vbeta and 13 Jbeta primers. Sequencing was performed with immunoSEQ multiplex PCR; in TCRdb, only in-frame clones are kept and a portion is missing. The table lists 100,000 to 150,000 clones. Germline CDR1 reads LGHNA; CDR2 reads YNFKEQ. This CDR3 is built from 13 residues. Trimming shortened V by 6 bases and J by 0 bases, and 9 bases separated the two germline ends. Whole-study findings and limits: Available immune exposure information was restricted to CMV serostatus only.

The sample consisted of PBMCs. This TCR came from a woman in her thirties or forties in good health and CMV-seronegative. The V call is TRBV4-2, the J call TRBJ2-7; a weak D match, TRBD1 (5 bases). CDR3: CASRRDSSYEQYF. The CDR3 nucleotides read TGTGCCAGCAGGCGTGACAGCTCCTACGAGCAGTACTTC.